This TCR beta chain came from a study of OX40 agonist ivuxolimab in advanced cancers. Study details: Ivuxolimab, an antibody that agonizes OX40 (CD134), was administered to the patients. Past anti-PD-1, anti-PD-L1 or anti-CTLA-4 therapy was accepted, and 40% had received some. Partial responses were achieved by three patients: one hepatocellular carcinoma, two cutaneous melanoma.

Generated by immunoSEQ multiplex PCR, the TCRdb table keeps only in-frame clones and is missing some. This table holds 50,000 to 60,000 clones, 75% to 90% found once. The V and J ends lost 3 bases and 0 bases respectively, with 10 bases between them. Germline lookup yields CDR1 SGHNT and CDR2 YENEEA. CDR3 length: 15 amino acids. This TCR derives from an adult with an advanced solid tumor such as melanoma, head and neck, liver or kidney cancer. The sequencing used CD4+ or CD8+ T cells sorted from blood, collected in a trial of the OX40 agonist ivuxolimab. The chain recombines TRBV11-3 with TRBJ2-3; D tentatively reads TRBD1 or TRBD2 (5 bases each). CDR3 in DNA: TGTGCCAGCAGCTTGAGGGGTAGTAGCACAGATACGCAGTATTTT. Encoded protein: CASSLRGSSTDTQYF.